Reported below is one TCR beta chain. Clones were sequenced by immunoSEQ multiplex PCR, and TCRdb holds only the in-frame ones, with some missing. In the table there are roughly 250,000 clones, 75% to 95% of which are singletons. The data were taken from a study of blood T cell repertoires in COVID-19. CDR1 is LNHDA and CDR2 is SQIVND in the germline V gene (reference sequence). The length of the CDR3 is 13 residues. V dropped 5 bases and J dropped 3; count of bases not matched to a gene: 3. This clonotype was sampled from a woman between 18 and 29 years old who had recovered from COVID-19. The sequenced sample was PBMCs or T cells enriched from blood (not recorded which). This chain uses TRBV19 with TRBJ1-1, with TRBD1 matching 7 bases. The CDR3 DNA follows: TGTGCCAGTAGTGTCGACAGGGACACTGAAGCTTTCTTT. It encodes CASSVDRDTEAFF. The variable domain in full, with the rest retrieved from reference TRBV19 and TRBJ1-1, is DGGITQSPKYLFRKEGQNVTLSCEQNLNHDAMYWYRQDPGQGLRLIYYSQIVNDFQKGDIAEGYSVSREKKESFPLTVTSAQKNPTAFYLCASSVDRDTEAFFGQGTRLTVV.